This TCR beta chain emerged from a study of cytomegalovirus exposure and HLA in healthy donors (dated by TCRdb to 2016 to 2017). Study-wide context: An earlier analysis of around 600 of the donors reported more than 250 Gb of sequence data and some 120 million unique TCR beta sequences from some 180 million T cells. An early release that covered approximately 600 HLA-typed donors contained around 300 gigabases of sequencing data and tens of millions of unique TCR sequences. Of the roughly 400 genotyped donors, around 81% fell in the genetic ancestry cluster associated with self-reported Caucasian donors. The aim of the study was to test whether cataloging public T cell receptors could identify signatures of past pathogen exposure. The T cell repertoires of 670 or so subjects were profiled by immunosequencing and related to cytomegalovirus serostatus. A separate validation cohort of about 110 different subjects was used in addition to the roughly 700-subject first cohort. High-throughput TCR immunosequencing, statistical association of individual TCRs with disease status, and machine learning were combined to predict cytomegalovirus infection status. A later analysis re-analyzed previously published TCR beta repertoires from about 600 donors and added high-resolution HLA genotyping to study TCR occurrence patterns. The later analysis used no new phenotypic data to find candidate immune exposures, relying instead on TCR beta sequences and their occurrence across donors. An earlier analysis of around 640 of the donors used high-throughput TCR beta sequencing to judge whether each TCR beta V gene segment behaved as functional or pseudogenic. Donor age, sex, ethnicity and CMV serostatus were compiled alongside the repertoire data. A later genetic analysis took genome-wide SNP genotypes for about three fifths of the 666 donors and used that subset as a discovery cohort. All discovery cohort repertoires had been generated on a single sequencing platform. Class I and class II HLA loci were covered by the typing at four-digit resolution. Typing coverage varied by locus: about 620-630 donors for A, B, C, DRB1 and DQB1; around 560 for DQA1; 600 to 610 for DPA1; some 470 for DPB1. Because of strong linkage in the cohort, roughly five DR-DQ haplotypes were treated as single units for association and clustering. Among around 400 genotyped donors of the cohort, an average of about 240,000 unique TCR beta nucleotide sequences were sequenced per donor, roughly 20% of them non-productive. What the authors observed across the whole study: For the cohort, immune exposure information was limited to CMV serostatus. In this cohort, only TCR beta chains were sequenced, and detectable features were limited by the absence of alpha or paired-chain data. Assigning TCR associations to individual alleles was difficult when HLA alleles, especially DR and DQ, strongly co-occurred. A later genetic analysis reported fewer N-insertions in productive TCRs among donors in an Asian-associated ancestry cluster than the roughly 700-donor mean. Broadly in line with IMGT annotations, most TCR beta V segments showed up in productive rearrangements about 87% or about 30% of the time in an earlier analysis of under 700 of the donors. In a later analysis, the rate of TCR association differed among HLA loci, with DRB1 alleles having the most associated TCRs and HLA-C alleles having the fewest. In a later analysis, most CMV-associated TCR beta chains were found to appear HLA-restricted, with HLA associations seemingly driven largely by CMV exposure. Linkage disequilibrium might explain the correlated functional status among segregating V segments, but an unknown experimental factor could not be excluded. A cluster of highly shared sequence variants was judged likely to represent a technical artifact of the sequencing pipeline. In a later analysis, HLA-associated TCR beta chains were found to be more clonally expanded and to have lower generation probabilities than equally common non-associated chains. In the study, some 160 TCR beta chains were listed as associated with cytomegalovirus. The classifier was reported to diagnose cytomegalovirus status with high specificity and sensitivity in both the original cohort and the validation cohort. A few of the identified cytomegalovirus-associated TCR beta chains were confirmed in vitro to be specific for cytomegalovirus antigens. The earlier analysis of approximately 590 of the donors excluded some 15 rarely observed V segments, including chromosome 9 orphons, because counts were too low. A further reported finding was that TCR beta sequences accurately predicted the HLA-A and HLA-B alleles for most subjects in the first cohort. Presence/absence analyses assumed roughly uniform sequencing depth across donors, an assumption that may not hold. The authors suggested that the approach could potentially be extended to other disease states and immunological phenotypes. While some public TCRs were present in many individuals, most TCR sequences turned up only very rarely across donors. In a later analysis, several top co-occurrence clusters were reported to appear linked to parvovirus B19, influenza, CMV and Epstein-Barr virus. Some IMGT-functional V segments, including TRBV6-2 and TRBV6-3, could not be distinguished by the 87-base-pair reads and were therefore excluded. HLA typing was unavailable for some donors at each locus, so association tests used only the typed subset. An association between a missense DCLRE1C variant and V-gene and J-gene trimming of TCR beta chains was found in a later genetic analysis and replicated in an independent cohort. In a later analysis, some 17,000 TCR beta sequences were associated with specific HLA alleles at a false discovery rate of 0.05.

There are 16 amino acids in the CDR3, from cysteine to phenylalanine inclusive. The DNA shown is the 48-base CDR3, in frame from base 1. CDR1 LGHNA and CDR2 YSLEER are derived from the germline V gene. V is trimmed back by 1 base and J by 0 bases, and the junction contains 5 bases that no gene match accounts for. The library was built by means of the immunoSEQ multiplex PCR assay. For the multiplex PCR, a mixture combining 60 forward primers for TCR Vbeta segments and 13 reverse primers for TCR Jbeta segments was used. The CDR3 region of rearranged TCR beta genes was amplified from genomic DNA by a multiplex PCR assay. Amplified TCR beta libraries were sequenced as 87-base-pair reads on the Illumina HiSeq System. On the authors' methods: In a later analysis, tens of millions of unique TCR beta chains were counted across the approximately 670 repertoires, and approximately 11 million of these chains were shared by at least two donors. A nearest-neighbor algorithm error-corrected the raw reads and collapsed the reads into unique sequences, merging closely related sequences to remove PCR and sequencing errors. Alignment of CDR3 sequences to IMGT reference sequences was used to assign V, D and J gene segments. For a sequence to be retained, at least a six-nucleotide match to both a V gene segment and a J gene segment was required. A rearrangement was called productive if the CDR3 had no stop codons and remained in frame with V and J, and every other rearrangement was called non-productive. CDR3 was defined by IMGT convention, running from the second conserved V-encoded cysteine to the conserved J-encoded phenylalanine. The earlier analysis of more than 450 of the donors excluded sequences that lacked an unambiguous match to a single V gene segment. In an earlier analysis of 450 to 700 of the donors, V segments were called functional above 56.7% productive rearrangements and were called segregating when the between-donor standard deviation exceeded 5%. To diagnose cytomegalovirus status from the catalog of TCR beta chain sequences, a statistical classification framework was built. A later analysis assigned V and J genes by comparing TCR nucleotide sequences with IMGT/GENE-DB human TR gene sequences. A later analysis assigned CDR3 sequences and most-parsimonious VDJ recombination scenarios with the TCRdist pipeline. A later analysis defined each TCR beta chain by its CDR3 amino acid sequence plus V-gene family, and excluded reads lacking a unique V-gene family. In a later analysis, several hundred highly shared, low-generation-probability nucleotide sequences were removed to address suspected cross-contamination and a sequencing artifact. For each public chain, a later analysis derived a clonal expansion index from normalized ranks of inferred template counts within each repertoire. A later analysis computed generation probabilities with a VDJ recombination model fitted to out-of-frame rearrangements, and checked the results against IGoR. In a later analysis, hypergeometric tests were used to score TCR-TCR, TCR-HLA and TCR-CMV co-occurrence, with a repertoire-size bias correction applied to TCR pairs. In a later analysis, false discovery rates were estimated by permuting HLA or CMV assignments 20 times. In a later analysis, co-occurring TCRs were grouped using DBSCAN, and TCRdist sequence similarity was added for clustering within HLA-allele-positive subsets. For co-occurrence clustering, repertoires with fewer than 30,000 or more than 120,000 public chains were excluded, along with four or five repertoires with anomalous nucleotide sharing. Held by TCRdb, this immuneACCESS table contains in-frame sequences only and omits some clones. Under half of the omission traces to an unresolved V gene where checked; the cause of the rest is unknown. The V and J calls and clone size are taken from that table; D and trimming were inferred from the DNA. Within this sample are fewer than 250,000 clones, with about 79% of them counted one time only. The top ten clonotypes cover 1.5% to 2% of the sample.

The cohort was made up of 500 to 850 healthy bone marrow donors. Cohort members were all nominally healthy when sampled, although unrecorded immune exposures were likely present. The donor tested CMV seronegative and was one of the 352 seronegative cohort members. Each donor provided a peripheral blood sample, and peripheral blood mononuclear cells were used for TCR beta sequencing. Genomic DNA extraction from the blood cell samples was performed with the Qiagen DNeasy Blood Extraction Kit. Regarding this clone: The clone's antigen remains unknown. Base quality data are lacking; no much larger clone is found one base away.

The clonotype was recovered from a man younger than 35 in good health and CMV-seronegative. Input material: PBMCs. The chain is made from TRBV4-3 and TRBJ2-7; TRBD1 aligns with 8 central bases. The CDR3 region reads CASSQGGQGASYEQYF. In nucleotide form, the sequence is TGCGCCAGCAGCCAAGGGGGGCAGGGGGCCTCCTACGAGCAGTACTTC.